This T cell receptor (beta chain) was identified during a study of identical twins' blood T cells. V was trimmed by 3 bases and J by 7 bases, leaving 10 bases between them. Looked up from germline, CDR1 is GTSNPN and CDR2 is SVGIG (reference sequence). The CDR3 is 12 residues long. Notes on this clonotype: The antigen is not known.

Study-wide findings and caveats: Twins reportedly had markedly more similar V usage than unrelated donors, even among out-of-frame TCRbeta clonotypes.

TCRdb passed the 5' RACE reads through MiXCR, listing each CDR3 protein once. The repertoire consists of hundreds of thousands of distinct CDR3 sequences, with 25% to 35% occurring once and the leading ten covering 6.1%. This TCR derives from a woman aged 18 to 55 in good health. The sample consisted of PBMCs. V gene TRBV30 combines with J gene TRBJ2-1; D perhaps matches TRBD1 (5 bases). The CDR3 is CAWSRTSNEQFF. CDR3 coding DNA: TGTGCCTGGAGCCGGACATCTAATGAGCAGTTCTTC.